The sequence of this T cell receptor beta chain was determined in a study of blood T cell repertoires in COVID-19 (dated by TCRdb to about 2020). For context, the study as a whole: Samples from collaborators originated in the United States, Italy and Spain and spanned both the acute and convalescent phases of COVID-19. The repertoires were released in a freely available public database meant as a resource for research on the immune response to SARS-CoV-2. Deeply sampled blood TCRbeta repertoires from subjects exposed to, actively infected with, or recovered from COVID-19 were included in the dataset. The material from the prospective study consisted of cDNA or gDNA derived from T cells, B-cell-depleted T cells, or PBMCs. Samples came from the ongoing ImmuneRACE study (first 160 participants) plus 1,254 subjects from 6 global collaborators. A de-identified subject ID, COVID-19 status, age in years and sex were almost always included in the sample metadata. Where available, HLA class I and class II types were taken from metadata supplied by the sample provider and were not determined by assay-based typing. The full study reports these points: Clinical and demographic metadata were provided uncurated, with the amount varying by source and participant.

TCRbeta CDR3 regions were amplified from genomic DNA using the immunoSEQ Assay, a bias-controlled multiplex PCR. As for the authors' bioinformatics: The number of nucleated cells in each sample was estimated by amplification of reference gene primers within the assay. To quantify the absolute abundance of each unique TCRbeta CDR3 rearrangement, sequence reads were collapsed and filtered. Productive Simpson clonality was computed per sample as the square root of Simpson's diversity index over productive rearrangements. What TCRdb holds here is the immuneACCESS table cut down to in-frame rearrangements. Part of the clones is not present; checked against another copy, under half of the missing clones reflect an unresolved V gene, and the others are unexplained. V and J calls and clone size are as listed in that table; D and trimming were resolved from the DNA. The sample table shows 500,000 or so clones, and about 90% are seen once. Together, the top ten hold around 0.7% of the sample.

At the junction V is shortened by 6 bases and J by 4 bases; bases outside the gene matches: 10. The germline V gene sets CDR1 to KGHSH and CDR2 to LQKENI. The CDR3 sequence holds 16 residues, the cysteine and phenylalanine included. Solely the CDR3 DNA is kept, with 48 bases framed from the first base. To note about this clone: Its antigen is not yet known. No base qualities exist here, and no much larger clone lies one base off it.

Participants in the prospective study were enrolled through a virtual design, were aged roughly 18 to 100 years, and lived in roughly 24 United States geographic areas. In the prospective study, cohorts were assigned on the basis of participant-reported clinical history obtained from a screening survey and a study questionnaire. Recovered participants in ImmuneRACE Cohort 3 were defined by two consecutive negative NP/OP PCR tests, clearance by a healthcare professional, or resolution of symptoms. In the prospective study, mobile phlebotomists collected whole blood, serum and a nasopharyngeal or oropharyngeal swab from each participant. Participants in the prospective study had the option to provide additional blood draws and questionnaires over a roughly 2-month period. Blood samples from the prospective study were shipped frozen or at room temperature prior to DNA extraction.

The receptor was derived from a woman between 18 and 30 years old who had recovered from COVID-19. What was sequenced was PBMCs or T cells enriched from blood (not recorded which). The rearranged chain carries TRBV18 and TRBJ2-2; TRBD1 fits 8 bases in the junction. CDR3 protein: CASSPWTGQATGELFF. The sequenced DNA is TGTGCCAGCTCCCCTTGGACAGGGCAGGCCACCGGGGAGCTGTTTTTT. Supplemented by the reference TRBV18 and TRBJ2-2 proteins around the CDR3, the complete variable domain is NAGVMQNPRHLVRRRGQEARLRCSPMKGHSHVYWYRQLPEEGLKFMVYLQKENIIDESGMPKERFSAEFPKEGPSILRIQQVVRGDSAAYFCASSPWTGQATGELFFGEGSRLTVL.